These 9 T cell receptor beta chains were sequenced from one sample in a study of T cell repertoires in cytomegalovirus infection. Their antigen targets remain unknown. TCRdb ran MiXCR on the reads and lists one entry per CDR3 protein. This sample yields about half a million distinct CDR3 sequences, of which 30% to 35% are seen a single time; about a sixth belongs to the top ten. Sample: cultured PBMCs, taken from culture after CMV antigen stimulation. The receptors come from a human donor in good health (CMV status not recorded). Some clones in this sample may be carry-over from other donors' samples.

This clonotype was found a few times. V and J are TRBV5-4 and TRBJ2-7; 8 bases line up with TRBD2. Germline CDR1 is SGHNT and CDR2 is YYREEE (reference sequence). This CDR3 is built from 17 residues. J lost 4 bases, V lost 0 bases, and 12 bases had no gene match. CDR3 sequence reads: CASSLDGTSSSRYEQYV. The CDR3 bases are TGTGCCAGCAGCTTGGACGGGACTAGTTCAAGTAGGTACGAGCAGTACGTC.

Worth noting for this clonotype: Being one base from a much bigger clone, this may be a read error. The J gene is TRBJ2-1, the V gene TRBV11-2; possibly TRBD2 for D (5 bases). The V and J ends lost 9 bases and 12 bases respectively, with 21 bases between them. The CDR3 sequence is 13 residues long. In germline, CDR1 is SGHAT, CDR2 FQNNGV. The CDR3 loop reads CASRPGGSDVQFF. The CDR3 region has the DNA TGTGCCAGTCGCCCGGGTGGGAGCGATGTGCAGTTCTTC.

The chain recombines TRBV6-2 or TRBV6-3 with TRBJ1-3; possible D gene TRBD1, 5 bases. V lost 7 bases to trimming and J lost 4 bases, with 17 bases between them. The CDR3 extends over 15 amino acids. CDR1 is MNHEY and CDR2 is SVGEGT in the germline V gene. The CDR3 sequence: CASTNTGTQGNTIYF. CDR3 nucleotides: TGTGCCAGCACCAACACCGGGACCCAAGGAAACACCATATATTTT.

The chain is built from TRBV5-4 and TRBJ2-3; D is undetermined. The germline CDR1 and CDR2 sequences are SGHNT and YYREEE (reference sequence). The CDR3 length is 14 residues. V gave up 4 bases and J gave up 2 bases, with 11 bases separating them. The CDR3 nucleotides are TGTGCCAGCAGCGAAGCCCACTTCACAGATACGCAGTATTTT. Protein product: CASSEAHFTDTQYF. Filled out from reference TRBV5-4 and TRBJ2-3, the complete variable domain reads ETGVTQSPTHLIKTRGQQVTLRCSSQSGHNTVSWYQQALGQGPQFIFQYYREEENGRGNFPPRFSGLQFPNYSSELNVNALELDDSALYLCASSEAHFTDTQYFGPGTRLTVL.

The chain recombines TRBV6-2 or TRBV6-3 with TRBJ1-5, with D uncertain. Trimming cost V 5 bases and J 4 bases, with 6 bases left between them. Germline loops: CDR1 MNHEY, CDR2 SVGEGT. CDR3 size: 12 residues. CDR3 DNA: TGTGCCAGCAGTGCTTGGAATCAGCCCCAGCATTTT. It codes for CASSAWNQPQHF.

This chain links TRBV6-6 with TRBJ1-4; D is unclear. Trimming shortened V by 0 bases and J by 4 bases, and 9 bases separated the two germline ends. This CDR3 spans 15 amino acids. CDR1 is MNHNY, CDR2 SVGAGI, per germline (reference sequence). CDR3 sequence: CASSYSSGDNEKLFF. DNA for the CDR3: TGTGCCAGCAGTTACTCAAGCGGAGATAATGAAAAACTGTTTTTT.

This CDR3 reads CASRRLVTFTDTQYF. In DNA, the CDR3 is TGTGCCAGCAGGAGACTAGTGACCTTCACAGATACGCAGTATTTT. The rearrangement links TRBV6-8 to TRBJ2-3; the D gene is possibly TRBD2 (6 bases). V was trimmed by 6 bases and J by 2 bases, leaving 15 bases between them. CDR1 is MNHGY and CDR2 is SAAAGT in the germline V gene. CDR3 length: 15 amino acids.

This clonotype was found many times. This chain connects TRBV7-8 to TRBJ2-1, with D possibly being TRBD2 (5 bases). V was cut by 5 bases and J by 0 bases, with 14 bases left in between. This CDR3 spans 16 amino acids. Per the germline V gene, CDR1 is SGHVS and CDR2 is FQNEAQ. DNA of the CDR3: TGTGCCAGCAGCACCCGCTTCGGGATCTCCTACAATGAGCAGTTCTTC. Amino acid sequence: CASSTRFGISYNEQFF.

The chain carries TRBV7-6 and TRBJ1-3; no clear D gene. Between the trimmed V and J ends, which lost 6 bases and 0 bases, there was a span of 9 bases. This CDR3 region has 14 residues. The germline V gene encodes CDR1 SGHVS and CDR2 FNYEAQ. CDR3 in amino acids: CASSPGLSGNTIYF. The DNA for the CDR3 is TGTGCCAGCAGTCCCGGCCTCTCTGGAAACACCATATATTTT. Based on the CDR3 plus reference TRBV7-6 and TRBJ1-3, the full variable domain is GAGVSQSPRYKVTKRGQDVALRCDPISGHVSLYWYRQALGQGPEFLTYFNYEAQQDKSGLPNDRFSAERPEGSISTLTIQRTEQRDSAMYRCASSPGLSGNTIYFGEGSWLTVV.